A few counts support the clone carrying this T cell receptor beta chain. Its antigen is undetermined. This entry belongs to a study of glioma-infiltrating T cells. Study results and caveats: Tissue-blood divergence was below expectation in non-neoplastic patients, above in gliomas. CDR3 overlap between tissue and blood was very small.

Trimming left V 5 bases short and J 7 bases short, with 16 bases between. CDR1 and CDR2 (germline): MNHEY, SMNVEV (reference sequence). CDR3 length equals 14 residues. Using RNA template, CDR3s of TCR alpha and beta were amplified with iRepertoire arm-PCR. One-step reverse transcription and amplification started from around 100-400 ng of tissue mRNA or PBMC total RNA. TCRdb called the multiplex PCR reads again in MiXCR, with one record for every CDR3 protein. The profile shows over 140,000 distinct CDR3 sequences, more than 35% of them singletons. J is TRBJ2-3 and V is TRBV27; weak D call: TRBD2 (6 bases). Sequenced sample: glioma tissue, nonneoplastic brain tissue, or PBMCs (not recorded which). This receptor was identified in a human donor with low-grade glioma or glioblastoma, undergoing nonglioma brain surgery, or in good health (not recorded which). The DNA for the CDR3 is TGTGCCAGCAGTCCCCTCGGAGGGTTCCATACGCAGTATTTT. Its protein is CASSPLGGFHTQYF.